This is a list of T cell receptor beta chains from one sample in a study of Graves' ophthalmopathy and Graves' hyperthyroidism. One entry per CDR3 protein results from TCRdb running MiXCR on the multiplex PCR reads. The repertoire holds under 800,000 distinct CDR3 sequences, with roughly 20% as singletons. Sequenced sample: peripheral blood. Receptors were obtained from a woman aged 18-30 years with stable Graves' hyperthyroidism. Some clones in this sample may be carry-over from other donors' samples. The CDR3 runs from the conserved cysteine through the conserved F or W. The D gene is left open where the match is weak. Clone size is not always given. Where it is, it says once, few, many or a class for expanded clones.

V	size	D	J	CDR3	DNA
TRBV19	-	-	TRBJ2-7	CASSTYLGPYEQYF	TGTGCCAGTAGTACCTACCTGGGGCCCTACGAGCAGTACTTC
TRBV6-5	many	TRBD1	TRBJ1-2	CASSSETGGDYGYTF	TGTGCCAGCAGTTCGGAGACAGGGGGCGACTATGGCTACACCTTC
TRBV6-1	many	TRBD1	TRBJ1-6	CASSVAGGNSPLHF	TGTGCCAGCAGTGTGGCAGGGGGCAATTCACCCCTCCACTTT
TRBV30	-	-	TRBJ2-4	CAWSVQDVQYF	TGTGCCTGGAGTGTACAAGACGTGCAGTACTTC
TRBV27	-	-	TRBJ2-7	CASSLSGPLTYEQYF	TGTGCCAGCAGTTTATCGGGACCCCTCACCTACGAGCAGTACTTC
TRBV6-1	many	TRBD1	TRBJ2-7	CASRETGESLEQYF	TGTGCCAGCAGGGAGACAGGGGAGTCCCTCGAGCAGTACTTC
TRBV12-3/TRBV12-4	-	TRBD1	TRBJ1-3	CASSSQGRPSGNTIYF	TGTGCCAGCAGTTCACAGGGGCGCCCCTCTGGAAACACCATATATTTT
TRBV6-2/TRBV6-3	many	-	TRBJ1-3	CASSYSVGGNTIYF	TGTGCCAGCAGTTACTCAGTTGGGGGAAACACCATATATTTT
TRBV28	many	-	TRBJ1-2	CASSLAVLYGYTF	TGTGCCAGCAGTTTAGCGGTTCTATATGGCTACACCTTC
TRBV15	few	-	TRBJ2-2	CATSTRRGGWGSIAGELFF	TGTGCCACCAGCACTAGACGGGGCGGGTGGGGATCCATCGCCGGGGAGCTGTTTTTT
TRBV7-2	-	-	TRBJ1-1	CASSFMIGGREACF	TGTGCCAGCAGCTTTATGATCGGGGGTAGGGAAGCTTGCTTT
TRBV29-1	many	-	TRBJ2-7	CSVEVQGGNEQYF	TGCAGCGTTGAGGTACAGGGTGGGAACGAGCAGTACTTC
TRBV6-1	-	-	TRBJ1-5	CASSEEAFGQWYLPQHF	TGTGCCAGCAGTGAGGAAGCCTTTGGACAGTGGTATCTGCCCCAGCATTTT
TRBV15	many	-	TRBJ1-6	CATSRANSPLHF	TGTGCCACCAGCAGAGCGAATTCACCCCTCCACTTT
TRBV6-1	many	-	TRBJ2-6	CASSELGSGANVLTF	TGTGCCAGCAGTGAATTGGGATCTGGGGCCAACGTCCTGACTTTC
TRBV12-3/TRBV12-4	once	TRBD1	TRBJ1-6	CASSSLSRDRHLSPLHF	TGTGCCAGCAGCTCCCTTAGCCGGGACAGACATCTTTCACCCCTCCACTTT
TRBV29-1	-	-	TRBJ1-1	CSGEGVQAETFF	TGCAGCGGAGAGGGTGTCCAAGCTGAAACTTTCTTT
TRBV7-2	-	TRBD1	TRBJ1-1	CASSSRTGSGTEAFF	TGTGCCAGCAGCTCCCGGACAGGGTCGGGCACTGAAGCTTTCTTT
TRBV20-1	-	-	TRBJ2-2	CSAHMRGRLGGELFF	TGCAGTGCGCACATGCGGGGGCGGCTCGGCGGGGAGCTGTTTTTT
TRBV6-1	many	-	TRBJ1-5	CASSEVGGRDQPQHF	TGTGCCAGCAGTGAAGTAGGGGGGCGAGATCAGCCCCAGCATTTT
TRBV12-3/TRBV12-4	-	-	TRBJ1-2	CASRTPWWPYGYTF	TGTGCCAGCAGGACTCCATGGTGGCCTTATGGCTACACCTTC
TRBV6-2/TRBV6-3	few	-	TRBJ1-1	CASSSRAGGVGTEAFF	TGTGCCAGCAGTTCTCGGGCCGGGGGGGTCGGCACTGAAGCTTTCTTT
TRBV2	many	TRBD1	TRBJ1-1	CAMKGQGIEAFF	TGTGCCATGAAGGGACAGGGAATTGAAGCTTTCTTT
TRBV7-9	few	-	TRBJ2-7	CASSLQGRGSYEQYF	TGTGCCAGCAGCCTACAGGGTAGGGGCTCCTACGAGCAGTACTTC
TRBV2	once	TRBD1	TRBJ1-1	CASSASLTTNQGARTEAFF	TGTGCCAGCAGTGCCTCACTGACCACAAACCAGGGGGCGCGCACTGAAGCTTTCTTT
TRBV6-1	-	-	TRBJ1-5	CASSEAGGTQPQHF	TGTGCCAGCAGTGAAGCTGGCGGGACGCAGCCCCAGCATTTT
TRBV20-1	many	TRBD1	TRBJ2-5	CSARPGQGDQTQYF	TGCAGTGCTAGACCGGGACAGGGTGATCAGACCCAGTACTTC
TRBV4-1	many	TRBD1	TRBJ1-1	CASSQGTGAVVTEAFF	TGCGCCAGCAGCCAAGGGACAGGGGCGGTGGTTACTGAAGCTTTCTTT
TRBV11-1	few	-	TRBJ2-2	CASSLDRHTGELFF	TGTGCCAGCAGCTTAGACAGACACACCGGGGAGCTGTTTTTT
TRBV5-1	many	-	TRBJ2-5	CASSFAFGQETQYF	TGCGCCAGCAGCTTCGCTTTCGGCCAAGAGACCCAGTACTTC
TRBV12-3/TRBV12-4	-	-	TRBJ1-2	CASSPQVVGIYGYTF	TGTGCCAGCAGTCCCCAGGTGGTGGGAATCTATGGCTACACCTTC
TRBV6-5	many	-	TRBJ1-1	CASSYFVRGTEAFF	TGTGCCAGCAGTTACTTCGTCAGGGGAACTGAAGCTTTCTTT